The 4 T cell receptor beta chains reported below all come from one sample, sequenced in a study of T cell responses to AZD1222 COVID-19 vaccine. TCRdb's copy holds only in-frame clones and misses some; the assay was immunoSEQ multiplex PCR. Here the sample spans fewer than 200,000 clones, 88% being singletons. The source was peripheral blood, collected on day 0 of AZD1222 vaccination. These receptors all come from an adult in good health.

The chain recombines TRBV30 with TRBJ1-1; D ambiguous. V was pared by 0 bases and J by 1 base, with 9 bases between. Looked up from germline, CDR1 is GTSNPN and CDR2 is SVGIG (reference sequence). The CDR3 extends over 14 amino acids. CDR3 nucleotides: TGTGCCTGGAGTGTAGAAACGCGGAACACTGAAGCTTTCTTT. It is translated as CAWSVETRNTEAFF.

The genes are TRBV11-1 and TRBJ1-1; D possibly corresponds to TRBD1 (5 bases). Germline-derived CDR1 and CDR2 are SGHAT and FQDESV (reference sequence). Between the trimmed V and J ends, which lost 2 bases and 3 bases, there was a span of 7 bases. CDR3 length: 13 residues. Here the CDR3 reads CASSLRGDTEAFF. CDR3 coding DNA: TGTGCCAGCAGCTTACGGGGGGACACTGAAGCTTTCTTT.

The chain employs TRBV3-1 (or the pseudogene TRBV3-2) and TRBJ1-3; 9 bases map to TRBD1. This CDR3 is built from 14 residues. Germline CDR1 LGHDT, CDR2 YNNKEL (reference sequence). V was pared by 5 bases and J by 7 bases, with 6 bases of the junction left unmatched. The CDR3 DNA follows: TGTGCCAGCAGCGGCCGGGACAGGGTTAACACCATATATTTT. This gives the protein CASSGRDRVNTIYF.

This chain connects TRBV5-5 to TRBJ2-3; D gene uncertain. The V end lost 0 bases, the J end lost 0 bases, and 8 bases lay between the germline ends. The CDR3 spans 15 residues. Per germline, CDR1 SGHKS and CDR2 YYEKEE (reference sequence). In nucleotides, the CDR3 is TGTGCCAGCAGCTTGGGCCGATCTAGCACAGATACGCAGTATTTT. It is translated as CASSLGRSSTDTQYF. The full variable domain, completed using reference TRBV5-5 and TRBJ2-3, is DAGVTQSPTHLIKTRGQQVTLRCSPISGHKSVSWYQQVLGQGPQFIFQYYEKEERGRGNFPDRFSARQFPNYSSELNVNALLLGDSALYLCASSLGRSSTDTQYFGPGTRLTVL.